This is a list of T cell receptor beta chains from one sample in a study of T-cell reconstitution after alpha-beta-depleted transplantation in children. TCRdb used MiXCR to reprocess the PCR reads, holding one entry per CDR3 protein. The data hold about 540,000 distinct CDR3 sequences, with about 16% observed a single time. Sequencing was performed on PBMCs from the stem cell graft donor, taken from the stem cell graft. The receptor set was obtained from a human donor who donated a stem cell graft to a child with acute lymphoblastic leukemia. CDR3s include the opening cysteine and the closing phenylalanine or tryptophan. D genes are given only for firm matches. Rows may omit the clone size; those that give it use once, few, many or a size class.

clone_size	d_call	v_call	j_call	cdr3_nt	cdr3_aa
-	TRBD1	TRBV11-2	TRBJ1-2	TGTGCCAGCAGCCGGACAGGCGCTAACTATGGCTACACCTTC	CASSRTGANYGYTF
-	TRBD2	TRBV27	TRBJ2-1	TGTGCCAGCAGTTTAAATCGACTAGCGGGCGAGGGTGAGCAGTTCTTC	CASSLNRLAGEGEQFF
-	TRBD2	TRBV28	TRBJ2-7	TGTGCCAGCAGCCCTTCTAGCGGGGGGCACCGGGAGCAGTACTTC	CASSPSSGGHREQYF
-	-	TRBV21-1	TRBJ1-2	TGTGCCACCTCCGGAAACCCGCGGGTCAACTATGGCTACACCTTC	CATSGNPRVNYGYTF
many	-	TRBV29-1	TRBJ1-2	TGCAGCGGGGGGACGGAATCGATTTATGGCTACACCTTC	CSGGTESIYGYTF
few	-	TRBV29-1	TRBJ1-1	TGCAGCGTCCTGACAGGCGAAACGGGGCCTGAAGCTTTCTTT	CSVLTGETGPEAFF
-	-	TRBV24-1	TRBJ1-1	TGTGCCACCAGTACAGGGAAAAAGAACACTGAAGCTTTCTTT	CATSTGKKNTEAFF
-	TRBD1	TRBV2	TRBJ2-5	TGTGCCAGCAGTGTCGGGTTTGGGACAGTCGAAGAGACCCAGTACTTC	CASSVGFGTVEETQYF
many	-	TRBV7-2	TRBJ2-5	TGTGCCAGCAGCTTTCGTAGGGGAGAGACCCAGTACTTC	CASSFRRGETQYF
few	TRBD1	TRBV6-2/TRBV6-3	TRBJ2-1	TGTGCCAGCAGTACAGGGGGCGTAAATGAGCAGTTCTTC	CASSTGGVNEQFF